In this sample, the clone carrying this T cell receptor (beta chain) turned up many times. The antigen is undetermined. The sample belongs to a study of neurological immune-mediated disorders. About the study: Multiple sclerosis patients numbered some 35, of whom around 30 were relapsing-remitting and 3 secondary progressive. Study-level points and caveats: In multiple sclerosis patients, the repertoire cluster was unrelated to clinical or MRI findings.

The making of cDNA relied on 5'RACE with 10-nucleotide random UMIs. Each CDR3 protein is one row after TCRdb ran MiXCR on the 5' RACE reads. The sample lists tens of thousands of distinct CDR3 sequences; about 2.5% were seen once. V lost 0 bases to trimming and J lost 8 bases, with 16 bases between them. CDR1 and CDR2 (germline): DFQATT, SNEGSKA (reference sequence). The length of the CDR3 is 14 residues. The source is a woman under 40 with multiple sclerosis. Specimen: PBMCs. This rearrangement joins TRBV20-1 to TRBJ1-2; no clear D. In DNA form, the CDR3 reads TGCAGTGCTAGAGATCCGGGGAGGGTTTCGGGCTACACCTTC. Protein sequence: CSARDPGRVSGYTF.